This TCR beta chain appears in the sequencing data of a study of T-cell memory formation after mild COVID-19. The CDR3 runs 16 residues. CDR1 MNHEY and CDR2 SVGAGI come from the germline V gene. V lost 0 bases, J lost 2 bases, and 14 bases lay in between. TCRdb fed the 5' RACE reads into MiXCR, producing one record per CDR3 protein. The sample has approximately 350,000 distinct CDR3 sequences; about an eighth are singletons. This clonotype was seen a handful of times. Specimen: PBMCs or a T cell subset sorted from them (not recorded which). The V call is TRBV6-5, the J call TRBJ2-7; D is possibly TRBD1 (5 bases). The receptor was derived from a man younger than 35 who had mild COVID-19 (a few samples of this study predate the infection). Cell type and time point are not known. CDR3 sequence (DNA): TGTGCCAGCAGTTACTCTCCAGGGTATGGACCCTACGAGCAGTACTTC. This encodes CASSYSPGYGPYEQYF.